One TCR beta chain is described in this entry. Its antigen is unidentified. The entry originates in a study of cytomegalovirus exposure and HLA in healthy donors. Study background: Of all 400 or so donors who were genotyped, roughly 81% belonged to the Caucasian-associated ancestry cluster. Points from the study as a whole: Among the CMV-associated chains, a few were confirmed in vitro as specific for CMV antigens. Later analysis associated a missense DCLRE1C variant with TCR beta V- and J-gene trimming.

The J segment lost 4 bases and the V segment lost 5 bases, leaving 10 bases of the junction unmatched. The CDR3 sequence is 16 residues long. From germline, CDR1 is SGHAT and CDR2 FQNNGV. PCR amplification relied on 60 Vbeta primers (plus 13 Jbeta primers). The repertoire was sequenced with immunoSEQ multiplex PCR; TCRdb's copy has only in-frame clones and lacks some. In the table there are fewer than 250,000 clones, about four fifths of which are singletons. This TCR was recovered from a young man in good health and CMV-seronegative. This sequence joins TRBV11-2 and TRBJ2-3; 9 positions agree with TRBD2. The sequenced material came from PBMCs. CDR3: CASSPSLAGLADTQYF. The CDR3 region has the DNA TGTGCCAGCAGCCCTTCCCTAGCGGGATTGGCAGATACGCAGTATTTT.